A single sample is the source of the 27 T cell receptor beta chains below, sequenced in a study of blood T cells in healthy people across ages. A J-beta primer mix and a sample-barcoded 5' primer were used in a second PCR of roughly 7 to 12 cycles. TCRdb reprocessed the 5' RACE reads with MiXCR, giving one entry per CDR3 protein. Among some 900,000 distinct CDR3 sequences listed, 25% to 30% were seen once. Source material: blood. The source is an elderly woman in good health.

This clonotype was seen more than once but under ten times. Written as DNA, the CDR3 is TGTGCCAGCAGTTCCCTACAGGGGCTCGATACTGAAGCTTTCTTT. It yields the protein CASSSLQGLDTEAFF. The rearrangement uses TRBV27 and TRBJ1-1, with 7 positions matching TRBD1. The CDR3 extends over 15 amino acids. Germline V lookup: CDR1 MNHEY, CDR2 SMNVEV (reference sequence). V lost 4 bases and J lost 5; bases outside the gene matches: 10.

Notes on this clonotype: One base away lies a much larger clone, so this may be a sequencing read error. This chain uses TRBV5-1 with TRBJ2-5, with D possibly being TRBD2 (6 bases). Germline V gives CDR1 SGHRS, CDR2 YFSETQ. The V end was cut by 7 bases, the J end by 11 bases, with 24 bases between. This CDR3 comprises 14 residues. The CDR3, as DNA: TGCGCCAGCTCCCCTGGGGAGGTGGTCAATGAGCAGTACTTC. This sequence encodes CASSPGEVVNEQYF.

This clonotype showed up many times. The V and J genes are TRBV6-5 and TRBJ1-6, with unresolved D. V was pared by 5 bases and J by 6 bases, with 11 bases between. CDR3 length equals 14 residues. Germline values: CDR1 MNHEY, CDR2 SVGAGI. CDR3 DNA: TGTGCCAGCAGTACCCGAGAGGGTAATTCACCCCTCCACTTT. It codes for CASSTREGNSPLHF.

This clonotype was seen only a few times. This chain uses TRBV7-9 with TRBJ1-2, with 10 bases identical to TRBD1. The CDR3 runs to 16 residues. J gave up 8 bases and V 4 bases, and 13 bases lay outside the gene matches. CDR1 SEHNR and CDR2 FQNEAQ come from the germline V gene (reference sequence). The CDR3 region is CASSWRGRQGAEGYTF. CDR3 bases: TGTGCCAGCAGCTGGAGGGGCAGACAGGGGGCGGAAGGCTACACCTTC.

Regarding this clonotype: Just one base apart from a much larger clone, this may be a read error. V is TRBV6-2 or TRBV6-3 and J is TRBJ2-1; D may match TRBD1 or TRBD2 (7 bases each). The CDR3 loop spans 14 amino acids. Germline V gives CDR1 MNHEY, CDR2 SVGEGT. The CDR3 sequence is CASSYQGGHNERFF. CDR3 sequence (DNA): TGTGCCAGCAGTTACCAGGGGGGGCACAATGAGCGGTTCTTC.

Only a few counts were recorded for this clonotype. The chain employs TRBV12-3 or TRBV12-4 and TRBJ1-6; 9 bases are shared with TRBD1. The CDR3 has 16 amino acids. Losses at the gene ends were 6 bases for V and 4 bases for J; bases not matched to a gene: 7. CDR3 sequence: CASSKTGGGYNSPLHF. CDR3 nucleotides: TGTGCCAGCAGCAAGACAGGGGGTGGATATAATTCACCCCTCCACTTT.

This clonotype was seen at least ten times. The J gene is TRBJ2-3, the V gene TRBV29-1; 8 nucleotides line up with TRBD1. This CDR3 has 13 amino acids. The V segment lost 8 bases and the J segment 5 bases; nucleotides outside the gene matches: 9. Per the germline V gene, CDR1 is SQVTM and CDR2 is ANQGSEA. The CDR3: CSTGRGREDTQYF. Written as DNA, the CDR3 is TGCAGCACCGGCAGGGGGCGTGAAGATACGCAGTATTTT.

This clonotype was seen a handful of times. This clone may be a read error of a much larger clone one base away. The CDR3 coding sequence is TGTGCTAGCAGCTTAGGGGGTTGCGAGACCCAGTACTTC. Translated: CASSLGGCETQYF. This rearrangement joins TRBV7-7 to TRBJ2-5, with TRBD1 as a possible D gene (6 bases). Germline V gene sequence: CDR1 SSHAT, CDR2 FNYEAQ (reference sequence). The CDR3 is 13 residues long.

In its sample, this clonotype was seen a few times. This chain links TRBV3-1 with TRBJ2-7, with D possibly being TRBD2 (6 bases). Trimming removed 4 bases at V and 4 bases at J, with 29 bases between. The germline CDR1 and CDR2 sequences are LGHDT and YNNKEL (reference sequence). The length of the CDR3 is 19 residues. The CDR3, as DNA: TGTGCCAGCAGCCCAGAGGTCACTCTCGCTTTTGCGGGATGTTACGAGCAGTACTTC. Its protein is CASSPEVTLAFAGCYEQYF.

This clonotype was picked up many times. A much bigger clone sits one base away, suggesting this may be a read error. CDR3 DNA: TGTGCCAGCAGCTTAGGGGAACAAGAGACCCAGTACTTC. It specifies CASSLGEQETQYF. This chain connects TRBV7-2 to TRBJ2-5; no clear D. Germline values: CDR1 SGHTA, CDR2 FQGNSA. V lost 1 base and J 2 bases, leaving 5 bases between the germline ends. This CDR3 region has 13 residues.

This clonotype is judged medium-sized (0.01 to 0.1%). The chain links TRBV20-1 to TRBJ2-5, with 14 bases identical to TRBD2. The CDR3 sequence is 18 residues long. V gave up 4 bases and J gave up 4 bases; unmatched junction bases: 14. Germline values: CDR1 DFQATT, CDR2 SNEGSKA (reference sequence). The CDR3 loop reads CSATPGTSGGRKGETQYF. CDR3 in DNA: TGCAGTGCTACACCCGGGACTAGCGGGGGAAGGAAGGGAGAGACCCAGTACTTC.

This clonotype was observed a few times. This chain links TRBV30 with TRBJ2-1, with D perhaps matching TRBD1 or TRBD2 (5 bases each). The CDR3 is made up of 16 amino acids. V was cut by 5 bases and J by 0 bases, with 17 bases left in between. Germline CDR1 is GTSNPN and CDR2 is SVGIG (reference sequence). The CDR3 sequence: CAWEGPLAVSYNEQFF. DNA for the CDR3: TGTGCCTGGGAGGGACCCCTTGCGGTCTCCTACAATGAGCAGTTCTTC.

To note about this clonotype: One base away lies a much larger clone, so this may be a sequencing read error. The chain combines TRBV25-1 with TRBJ1-2, with 7 nucleotides matching TRBD1. Germline-derived CDR1 and CDR2 are MGHDK and SYGVNS. J lost 4 bases, V lost 4 bases, and 9 bases had no gene match. CDR3 length: 15 amino acids. DNA for the CDR3: TGTGCCAGCAGTGCCAGGACAGGCGCCTGCTATGGCTACACCTTC. Its translation is CASSARTGACYGYTF.

This clonotype came up many times. The chain has TRBV10-3 and TRBJ1-4; 8 bases fit TRBD1. This CDR3 comprises 15 residues. V shed 6 bases and J 3 bases; nucleotides not matched to a gene: 6. The V gene's germline CDR1 is ENHRY and CDR2 SYGVKD. In DNA form, the CDR3 reads TGTGCCATCAGCGCAACGGACAGGGCTAATGAAAAACTGTTTTTT. It is translated as CAISATDRANEKLFF.

This clonotype was seen ten or more times. A much larger clone lies one base from this, so it may be a read error. The CDR3 region has the DNA TGCAGGGTCGGACAGGGTTCCTACGAGCAGTACTTC. It specifies CRVGQGSYEQYF. The chain links TRBV20-1 to TRBJ2-7, with 8 bases identical to TRBD1. The germline CDR1 and CDR2 sequences are DFQATT and SNEGSKA (reference sequence). The CDR3 is 12 amino acids.

This clonotype was found many times. J is TRBJ2-5 and V is TRBV12-3 or TRBV12-4; 8 bases are a match to TRBD2. The V segment lost 2 bases and the J segment 3 bases; nucleotides outside the gene matches: 5. The CDR3 covers 15 residues. As DNA, the CDR3 is TGTGCCAGCAGTTTAAAGCGGGGGTTCGAAGAGACCCAGTACTTC. Protein sequence: CASSLKRGFEETQYF.

The chain recombines TRBV7-9 with TRBJ1-2, with D unresolved. V dropped 4 bases and J dropped 4 bases, with 22 bases sitting between them. The CDR3 sequence is 17 residues long. Germline V gives CDR1 SEHNR, CDR2 FQNEAQ (reference sequence). The CDR3 reads CASSSRGSESPIYGYTF. In DNA form, the CDR3 reads TGTGCCAGCAGCTCCCGAGGGAGTGAAAGCCCCATCTATGGCTACACCTTC.

Ten or more counts support this clonotype. This chain connects TRBV20-1 to TRBJ1-2, with D unclear. Germline CDR1 and CDR2: DFQATT and SNEGSKA (reference sequence). V was trimmed by 0 bases and J by 8 bases, leaving 4 bases between them. This CDR3 has 10 residues. The CDR3 sequence: CSARDGGYTF. The CDR3 coding sequence is TGCAGTGCTAGAGATGGCGGCTACACCTTC.

This clonotype was seen once. This chain uses TRBV29-1 with TRBJ2-7; TRBD2 matches 7 bases. The assigned J gene may be wrong: the sequence end matches TRBJ2-5 better. CDR1 and CDR2 (germline): SQVTM, ANQGSEA. The CDR3 totals 14 residues. CDR3 sequence (DNA): TGCAGCGTTGATGAGCGGGATCGGTGGAAGACCCAGTACTTC. This translates into CSVDERDRWKTQYF.

A word on this clonotype: Given a much more abundant clone one base away, this may be a read error. The V gene is TRBV24-1, the J gene TRBJ2-3; tentatively, D is TRBD2 (7 bases). Germline values: CDR1 KGHDR, CDR2 SFDVKD. The CDR3 totals 16 residues. The V gene lost 4 bases and the J gene lost 4 bases, with 17 bases spanning the gap. In nucleotides, the CDR3 is TGTGCCACCAGTGACCCGAGGGGGGGTAGCGCAGATACGCAGTATTTT. This codes for CATSDPRGGSADTQYF.

This sequence joins TRBV6-2 or TRBV6-3 and TRBJ1-5; no firm D call. The CDR3 is 15 residues long. With 6 bases removed from V and 4 bases from J, the gap between germline ends came to 16 bases. The germline gives CDR1 MNHEY, CDR2 SVGEGT. CDR3 residues: CASSPLGSGNQPQHF. The CDR3 region has the DNA TGTGCCAGCAGCCCCTTGGGGTCGGGGAATCAGCCCCAGCATTTT.

The table lists this clonotype with many counts. The chain combines TRBV3-1 with TRBJ1-1, with D unresolved. The CDR3 consists of 14 residues. V shed 0 bases and J shed 4 bases, with 9 bases lying between them. Germline V gene data show CDR1 as LGHDT and CDR2 as YNNKEL (reference sequence). The CDR3 reads CASSQEGRTTEAFF. DNA for the CDR3: TGTGCCAGCAGCCAAGAAGGGCGGACCACTGAAGCTTTCTTT.

V is TRBV19 and J is TRBJ2-5; 8 positions agree with TRBD1. The CDR3 sequence is 17 residues long. Looked up from germline, CDR1 is LNHDA and CDR2 is SQIVND (reference sequence). The V gene end was trimmed by 5 bases and the J gene end by 4 bases; junction bases not matched to a gene: 15. Here the CDR3 reads CASSFKPPTGVRETQYF. In DNA form, the CDR3 reads TGTGCCAGTAGTTTCAAACCCCCGACAGGGGTGAGAGAGACCCAGTACTTC.

The chain links TRBV7-2 to TRBJ2-5; TRBD2 aligns across 10 bases. The ends lost 2 bases at V and 11 bases at J; junction bases unmatched: 23. The CDR3 length is 19 residues. Germline V lookup: CDR1 SGHTA, CDR2 FQGNSA. The CDR3 DNA reads as TGTGCCAGCAGCTTATTCGGGCTAGCGGGGGCCTCCTTCTACAATGGGCAGTACTTC. Translation: CASSLFGLAGASFYNGQYF. Full variable domain (rest looked up from reference TRBV7-2 and TRBJ2-5): GAGVSQSPSNKVTEKGKDVELRCDPISGHTALYWYRQSLGQGLEFLIYFQGNSAPDKSGLPSDRFSAERTGGSVSTLTIQRTQQEDSAVYLCASSLFGLAGASFYNGQYFGPGTRLLVL.

This clonotype was seen at least ten times. The V gene is TRBV5-1, the J gene TRBJ1-5, with 10 bases that match TRBD1. Per the germline V gene, CDR1 is SGHRS and CDR2 is YFSETQ. J was trimmed by 10 bases and V by 4 bases; bases with no gene match: 14. The CDR3 has 16 residues. The CDR3 sequence: CASSRAPGTGAIPQHF. CDR3 nucleotide sequence: TGCGCCAGCAGCCGAGCACCCGGGACAGGGGCCATTCCCCAGCATTTT.

The table lists this clonotype with a few counts. J is TRBJ1-1 and V is TRBV7-9; TRBD1 matches at 9 bases. The CDR3 sequence is 15 residues long. Trimming cost V 6 bases and J 3 bases; bases outside gene matches: 8. Looked up from germline, CDR1 is SEHNR and CDR2 is FQNEAQ (reference sequence). The CDR3 protein is CASSSRQGDDTEAFF. The DNA for the CDR3 is TGTGCCAGCAGTTCCCGACAGGGGGACGACACTGAAGCTTTCTTT.

For this clonotype: The junction and the germline gene differ at one end; a read error may be behind it. This chain joins TRBV28 and TRBJ2-6; D possibly corresponds to TRBD1 (5 bases). From germline, CDR1 is MDHEN and CDR2 SYDVKM. This CDR3 contains 16 residues. The CDR3 DNA reads as TGTGCCAGCAGTTTATGGGGGTCAACTGGGGCCAACGTCCGGACTTTC. Its protein product is CASSLWGSTGANVRTF.